The 16 T cell receptor beta chains below all came from one sample that was sequenced in a study of human T cells and chemical hapten exposure. In TCRdb, the RACE reads were re-called with MiXCR into one record per CDR3 protein. The sample has some 330,000 distinct CDR3 sequences, 4.5% to 7% seen once. Time point described: pre-sensitization, week 0. Specified treatment: therapeutic diphenylcyclopropenone sensitization with weekly scalp DPC. Material: whole blood, obtained in connection with sensitization to the hapten diphenylcyclopropenone (DPC). All receptors derive from a woman in her late teens or twenties with alopecia areata. Some clones in this sample may be carry-over from other donors' samples.

The chain is built from TRBV6-2 or TRBV6-3 and TRBJ1-5; D ambiguous. The CDR3 has 14 residues. Germline CDR1 is MNHEY and CDR2 is SVGEGT. V lost 2 bases and J 3 bases, leaving 8 bases between the germline ends. The CDR3 spells CASSYRGNNQPQHF. CDR3 in DNA: TGTGCCAGCAGTTACCGGGGAAACAATCAGCCCCAGCATTTT.

The genes are TRBV12-3 or TRBV12-4 and TRBJ1-1, with unresolved D. This CDR3 spans 11 amino acids. V lost 4 bases and J 4 bases, leaving 4 bases between the germline ends. The CDR3 region is CASSWATEAFF. The CDR3 DNA reads TGTGCCAGCAGTTGGGCCACTGAAGCTTTCTTT.

This clonotype was observed a few times. The gene calls are TRBV5-6 and TRBJ1-1; tentative D call: TRBD1 (5 bases). The CDR3 runs to 15 residues. The V gene's germline CDR1 is SGHDT and CDR2 YYEEEE. Trimming left V 0 bases short and J 0 bases short, with 9 bases between. CDR3 residues: CASSLVGDLNTEAFF. CDR3 sequence (DNA): TGTGCCAGCAGCTTGGTGGGGGACCTGAACACTGAAGCTTTCTTT.

This clonotype was counted at least ten times. The CDR3: CASSANRDPYQPQHF. DNA of the CDR3: TGTGCCAGTAGTGCAAACAGGGATCCTTATCAGCCCCAGCATTTT. The gene calls are TRBV19 and TRBJ1-5, with D perhaps TRBD1 (6 bases). The CDR3 sequence is 15 residues long. Germline V CDR1 and CDR2: LNHDA, SQIVND (reference sequence). V lost 5 bases and J lost 5, with 16 bases in between.

V gene TRBV20-1 combines with J gene TRBJ1-2; TRBD1 matches at 10 bases. Looked up from germline, CDR1 is DFQATT and CDR2 is SNEGSKA (reference sequence). The CDR3 contains 13 residues. The trim removed 5 bases at V and 6 bases at J, leaving 6 bases unmatched. The CDR3 region is CSAWTGGIDGYTF. In DNA, the CDR3 is TGCAGTGCTTGGACAGGGGGTATAGATGGCTACACCTTC.

In its sample, this clonotype was seen many times. The chain is built from TRBV7-2 and TRBJ2-4, with TRBD2 matching 7 bases. V lost 2 bases and J lost 1; bases outside the gene matches: 8. This CDR3 contains 17 residues. In germline, CDR1 is SGHTA, CDR2 FQGNSA. The CDR3 nucleotides read TGTGCCAGCAGCTTAAATGTTGGAGCGGGGGCCAAAAACATTCAGTACTTC. It translates to CASSLNVGAGAKNIQYF.

This clonotype has a count of ten or more. This chain connects TRBV6-6 to TRBJ2-3; D remains ambiguous. This CDR3 is 14 amino acids long. Trimming cost V 8 bases and J 4 bases, with 16 bases left between them. Germline CDR1 MNHNY, CDR2 SVGAGI (reference sequence). CDR3: CASAMKPSADTQYF. The CDR3 DNA is TGTGCCAGCGCCATGAAACCCAGCGCAGATACGCAGTATTTT.

This clonotype was seen repeatedly, ten times or more. The chain combines TRBV14 with TRBJ1-1; 12 bases are shared with TRBD1. The germline gives CDR1 SGHDN, CDR2 FVKESK. The CDR3 runs to 16 residues. Trimming removed 4 bases from V and 0 bases from J; junction bases left unmatched: 3. The CDR3 here is CASSPGTGGMNTEAFF. In DNA form, the CDR3 reads TGTGCCAGCAGCCCCGGGACAGGGGGCATGAACACTGAAGCTTTCTTT.

The chain joins TRBV5-4 to TRBJ2-5; the D gene is possibly TRBD2 (7 bases). The germline V gene encodes CDR1 SGHNT and CDR2 YYREEE (reference sequence). The CDR3 consists of 16 residues. V dropped 1 base and J dropped 3 bases, with 16 bases sitting between them. Written as DNA, the CDR3 is TGTGCCAGCAGCTTGCCCCGGGGGGCAGGTAAAGAGACCCAGTACTTC. Its protein product is CASSLPRGAGKETQYF.

This clonotype was observed at least ten times. The rearrangement links TRBV5-1 to TRBJ2-3, with D tentatively TRBD1 (6 bases). This CDR3 contains 14 residues. V dropped 3 bases and J dropped 9 bases, with 17 bases sitting between them. Germline V CDR1 and CDR2: SGHRS, YFSETQ. This CDR3 reads CASSSVLGQNTQYF. CDR3 nucleotides: TGCGCCAGCAGCTCGGTTTTGGGACAAAACACGCAGTATTTT.

This clonotype was counted at least ten times. The V gene is TRBV12-3 or TRBV12-4, the J gene TRBJ2-5; 10 bases align to TRBD1. The CDR3 contains 14 residues. Germline trimming cut 7 bases from V and 5 bases from J; bases unmatched to any gene: 7. The CDR3 DNA reads TGTGCCAGCACCCGACAGGGGGCTCGCGAGACCCAGTACTTC. It codes for CASTRQGARETQYF.

The sample holds many counts of this clonotype. The chain couples TRBV19 to TRBJ1-5, with 7 positions matching TRBD1. The CDR3 is 18 residues long. V trimming: 7 bases; J trimming: 0 bases; junction bases outside the gene matches: 15. The germline V gene encodes CDR1 LNHDA and CDR2 SQIVND (reference sequence). CDR3 amino acids: CASTKTGNPYNSNQPQHF. Written as DNA, the CDR3 is TGTGCCAGTACTAAGACAGGGAATCCCTATAATAGCAATCAGCCCCAGCATTTT. The full variable domain, completed using reference TRBV19 and TRBJ1-5, is DGGITQSPKYLFRKEGQNVTLSCEQNLNHDAMYWYRQDPGQGLRLIYYSQIVNDFQKGDIAEGYSVSREKKESFPLTVTSAQKNPTAFYLCASTKTGNPYNSNQPQHFGDGTRLSIL.

The V call is TRBV19, the J call TRBJ2-1; the D is unclear. The germline V and J ends were trimmed by 3 bases and 5 bases, with 11 bases remaining between them. The germline CDR1 and CDR2 sequences are LNHDA and SQIVND (reference sequence). The CDR3 runs to 14 residues. CDR3 sequence: CASSIQSSNNEQFF. The CDR3 DNA reads as TGTGCCAGTAGTATCCAAAGTTCCAACAATGAGCAGTTCTTC.

This clonotype has only one observation. The genes are TRBV6-5 and TRBJ1-2; weak D call: TRBD1 (5 bases). V was shortened by 6 bases and J by 1 base, with 9 bases between the two germline ends. From germline, CDR1 is MNHEY and CDR2 SVGAGI. There are 13 residues in the CDR3. CDR3 DNA: TGTGCCAGCAGCTGCGACAGTAACTATGGCTACACCTTC. Its protein is CASSCDSNYGYTF.

This clonotype was found many times. The rearrangement uses TRBV3-1 and TRBJ1-2, with 10 bases aligning to TRBD1. There are 15 residues in the CDR3. V shed 4 bases, J shed 2 bases, and the junction held 4 bases outside the gene matches. From germline, CDR1 is LGHDT and CDR2 YNNKEL (reference sequence). CDR3 bases: TGTGCCAGCAGCCGGGGACAGGGGAGGAACTATGGCTACACCTTC. Translating gives CASSRGQGRNYGYTF.

CDR3 sequence: CASSQEAQWTYEQYF. The CDR3 nucleotides are TGTGCCAGCAGCCAAGAGGCTCAGTGGACCTACGAGCAGTACTTC. The chain employs TRBV3-1 and TRBJ2-7; no clear D. CDR1 LGHDT and CDR2 YNNKEL come from the germline V gene (reference sequence). V lost 0 bases and J lost 2, with 11 bases in between. The CDR3 covers 15 residues.